These 22 T cell receptor beta chains share one sample of origin, sequenced in a study of OX40 agonist ivuxolimab in advanced cancers. Generated by immunoSEQ multiplex PCR, the TCRdb table keeps only in-frame clones and is missing some. Here the sample spans 65,000 to 80,000 clones, 85% to 95% being singletons. The material was CD4+ or CD8+ T cells sorted from blood, obtained in a trial of the OX40 agonist ivuxolimab. The receptors were gathered from an adult with an advanced solid tumor such as melanoma, head and neck, liver or kidney cancer.

The rearrangement links TRBV28 to TRBJ2-6, with D uncertain. V was trimmed by 2 bases and J by 4 bases, leaving 3 bases between them. This CDR3 is built from 13 residues. Germline V gene sequence: CDR1 MDHEN, CDR2 SYDVKM. CDR3 in amino acids: CASSLRGANVLTF. For the CDR3, the DNA is TGTGCCAGCAGTTTAAGGGGGGCCAACGTCCTGACTTTC.

The V call is TRBV28, the J call TRBJ1-1, with D tentatively TRBD1 (6 bases). V shed 9 bases and J shed 1 base, with 12 bases lying between them. Per germline, CDR1 MDHEN and CDR2 SYDVKM. This CDR3 has 13 amino acids. The CDR3 loop is CASSYRENTEAFF. In DNA, the CDR3 is TGTGCCAGTAGCTACAGGGAGAACACTGAAGCTTTCTTT.

This sequence joins TRBV18 and TRBJ2-7; 10 bases are shared with TRBD1. There are 14 residues in the CDR3. With V trimmed by 8 bases and J by 2 bases, 6 bases remained unmatched. The germline V gene has CDR1 KGHSH and CDR2 LQKENI. The CDR3 spells CASHGTGVTYEQYF. The DNA for the CDR3 is TGTGCCAGCCATGGGACAGGGGTAACCTACGAGCAGTACTTC.

V is TRBV2 and J is TRBJ1-5; D is possibly TRBD1 (6 bases). The CDR3 consists of 14 residues. Trimming stripped 2 bases from V and 10 bases from J, with 15 bases between. Germline V gives CDR1 SNHLY, CDR2 FYNNEI. In DNA, the CDR3 is TGTGCCAGCAGTGAAATCAGGGGAAGGGGCCCCCAGCATTTT. Residues: CASSEIRGRGPQHF.

This sequence joins TRBV6-1 and TRBJ2-5; 7 nucleotides match TRBD1. V gave up 5 bases and J gave up 1 base; unmatched junction bases: 4. CDR1 and CDR2 (germline): MNHNS, SASEGT. The CDR3 spans 14 residues. CDR3 sequence reads: CASSKGQSQETQYF. DNA for the CDR3: TGTGCCAGCAGTAAGGGACAGAGCCAAGAGACCCAGTACTTC.

In DNA form, the CDR3 reads TGTGCCAGCAGCTTTTACTCGGGACAGGGTCAGTCTAATGAAAAACTGTTTTTT. Its translation is CASSFYSGQGQSNEKLFF. This sequence joins TRBV5-6 and TRBJ1-4; 9 nucleotides line up with TRBD1. Germline CDR1 SGHDT, CDR2 YYEEEE. With 2 bases clipped from V and 3 bases from J, the junction kept 11 bases outside the gene matches. The CDR3 runs 18 residues.

The J gene is TRBJ2-7, the V gene TRBV15; 9 positions agree with TRBD2. CDR1 and CDR2 from the germline V gene are LNHNV and YYDKDF (reference sequence). The V gene end was trimmed by 5 bases and the J gene end by 6 bases; junction bases not matched to a gene: 8. The CDR3 is 14 amino acids. Here the CDR3 DNA reads TGTGCCACCAGCCCCATTAGCGGGAGTTCCGAGCAGTACTTC. This gives the protein CATSPISGSSEQYF. Filled out from reference TRBV15 and TRBJ2-7, the complete variable domain reads DAMVIQNPRYQVTQFGKPVTLSCSQTLNHNVMYWYQQKSSQAPKLLFHYYDKDFNNEADTPDNFQSRRPNTSFCFLDIRSPGLGDTAMYLCATSPISGSSEQYFGPGTRLTVT.

The V and J genes are TRBV5-1 and TRBJ2-5; TRBD2 agrees at 7 bases. J gave up 5 bases and V 7 bases, and 8 bases lay outside the gene matches. Per the germline V gene, CDR1 is SGHRS and CDR2 is YFSETQ. The CDR3 covers 13 residues. CDR3 residues: CASHAGVGETQYF. The CDR3 nucleotides are TGCGCCAGCCACGCGGGAGTGGGGGAGACCCAGTACTTC.

This chain uses TRBV7-2 with TRBJ2-3, with D hard to call. In germline, CDR1 is SGHTA, CDR2 FQGNSA. This CDR3 is 14 amino acids long. The ends were cut back, 2 bases at V and 1 base at J, with 7 bases in the middle. The CDR3 DNA sequence: TGTGCCAGCAGCTTATCCTCCGGCACAGATACGCAGTATTTT. Its translation is CASSLSSGTDTQYF.

This clone has only one observation. The gene calls are TRBV6-6 and TRBJ2-6; D is undetermined. Germline loops: CDR1 MNHNY, CDR2 SVGAGI (reference sequence). The V end was cut by 0 bases, the J end by 4 bases, with 10 bases between. This CDR3 region has 16 residues. The CDR3 loop is CASSYSGNRGANVLTF. The CDR3 nucleotides read TGTGCCAGCAGTTACTCAGGGAATAGGGGGGCCAACGTCCTGACTTTC.

This clone showed up just a few times. J is TRBJ1-1 and V is TRBV25-1, with TRBD1 as a possible D gene (6 bases). The germline V gene has CDR1 MGHDK and CDR2 SYGVNS. CDR3 size: 15 residues. V gave up 6 bases and J gave up 3 bases, with 17 bases separating them. CDR3 coding DNA: TGTGCCAGCAGCGAAGGTGGGGGGCGAGACACTGAAGCTTTCTTT. This encodes CASSEGGGRDTEAFF.

V is TRBV5-4 and J is TRBJ2-1, with 9 bases fitting TRBD2. The CDR3 is 15 amino acids. The V and J ends lost 4 bases and 5 bases, in that order; junction bases with no gene match: 7. CDR1 SGHNT and CDR2 YYREEE come from the germline V gene (reference sequence). The CDR3 spells CASSKAGGLHNEQFF. CDR3 coding DNA: TGTGCCAGCAGCAAAGCGGGAGGTCTACACAATGAGCAGTTCTTC.

The chain employs TRBV7-2 and TRBJ2-7, with D perhaps assigned TRBD1 or TRBD2 (5 bases each). The CDR3 consists of 15 residues. Germline assignment: CDR1 SGHTA and CDR2 FQGNSA. V was trimmed by 4 bases and J by 1 base, leaving 14 bases between them. Written as DNA, the CDR3 is TGTGCCAGCAGCTGGGGGTCAGGAAAATCCTACGAGCAGTACTTC. Translated: CASSWGSGKSYEQYF.

In this sample, this clone turned up a few times. The J gene is TRBJ1-1, the V gene TRBV5-4, with a possible D match to TRBD1 (6 bases). V was cut by 3 bases and J by 1 base, with 16 bases left in between. CDR3 length equals 16 residues. Per germline, CDR1 SGHNT and CDR2 YYREEE (reference sequence). CDR3 DNA sequence: TGTGCCAGCAGCTCCGGGACACCAATTGGGAACACTGAAGCTTTCTTT. Translating it yields CASSSGTPIGNTEAFF.

The genes are TRBV2 and TRBJ1-4; D ambiguous. The CDR3 spans 11 residues. The germline CDR1 and CDR2 sequences are SNHLY and FYNNEI. The germline V and J ends were trimmed by 5 bases and 3 bases, with 1 base remaining between them. The CDR3 here is CASSSNEKLFF. The DNA of the CDR3 is TGTGCCAGCAGTTCTAATGAAAAACTGTTTTTT.

V and J are TRBV27 and TRBJ1-2; 8 bases are a match to TRBD1. J lost 0 bases, V lost 6 bases, and 12 bases had no gene match. The CDR3 extends over 17 amino acids. Germline V CDR1 and CDR2: MNHEY, SMNVEV (reference sequence). The CDR3 here is CASSRARQGTPNYGYTF. The CDR3 DNA follows: TGTGCCAGCAGCCGAGCCCGACAGGGGACCCCTAACTATGGCTACACCTTC.

V gene TRBV18 combines with J gene TRBJ1-5, with TRBD1 as a possible D gene (6 bases). The CDR3 spans 13 residues. Trimming shortened V by 6 bases and J by 4 bases, and 10 bases separated the two germline ends. Germline loops: CDR1 KGHSH, CDR2 LQKENI. CDR3 sequence reads: CASSPTGNQPQHF. The DNA of the CDR3 is TGTGCCAGCTCCCCGACAGGAAATCAGCCCCAGCATTTT.

This chain connects TRBV7-6 to TRBJ1-5, with unresolved D. The CDR3 loop spans 14 amino acids. V shed 2 bases and J shed 6 bases, with 11 bases lying between them. Per germline, CDR1 SGHVS and CDR2 FNYEAQ. CDR3 DNA sequence: TGTGCCAGCAGCTTAACCGGAGGAGTTCAGCCCCAGCATTTT. It specifies CASSLTGGVQPQHF. Full variable domain (missing parts from reference TRBV7-6 and TRBJ1-5): GAGVSQSPRYKVTKRGQDVALRCDPISGHVSLYWYRQALGQGPEFLTYFNYEAQQDKSGLPNDRFSAERPEGSISTLTIQRTEQRDSAMYRCASSLTGGVQPQHFGDGTRLSIL.

The chain employs TRBV21-1 and TRBJ1-4. TRBV21-1 is annotated as a pseudogene. This CDR3 comprises 16 residues. The CDR3 DNA is TGTGCCAGCATCTCAATCAAGACCCCGGCTAATGAAAAACTGTTTTTT. It translates to CASISIKTPANEKLFF.

J is TRBJ1-2 and V is TRBV9; 9 bases fit TRBD1. Germline CDR1 reads SGDLS; CDR2 reads YYNGEE. Losses at the gene ends were 4 bases for V and 6 bases for J; bases not matched to a gene: 1. The CDR3 totals 12 residues. CDR3 nucleotide sequence: TGTGCCAGCAGCCGGGACAGGGATGGCTACACCTTC. It yields the protein CASSRDRDGYTF.

J is TRBJ2-2 and V is TRBV11-3; TRBD2 matches 8 bases. The J segment lost 6 bases and the V segment lost 5 bases, leaving 11 bases of the junction unmatched. The CDR3 extends over 16 amino acids. CDR1 is SGHNT and CDR2 is YENEEA in the germline V gene. Written as DNA, the CDR3 is TGTGCCAGCAGCCCGCGAGCGGGAGCGGCAGCCGGGGAGCTGTTTTTT. It specifies CASSPRAGAAAGELFF.

This chain uses TRBV7-2 with TRBJ2-3; possible D gene TRBD2, 6 bases. CDR1 is SGHTA and CDR2 is FQGNSA in the germline V gene. Trimming took off 6 bases at V and 4 bases at J, with 14 bases between the two ends. The CDR3 has 14 amino acids. CDR3 bases: TGTGCCAGCAGGATGGGGGGAAGCGCAGATACGCAGTATTTT. It yields the protein CASRMGGSADTQYF.